The 8 T cell receptor beta chains given below trace back to one sample, sequenced in a study of T cells in narcolepsy (dated by TCRdb to the late 2010s). The library came from the immunoSEQ multiplex PCR assay. TCRdb holds this immuneACCESS table with in-frame rearrangements only. Some clones are missing; in checked studies, unresolved V genes explain under half, and the rest has no known cause. The sample table shows about 35,000 clones, and more than 70% are seen once. In total, the top ten clones hold more than 0.85% of the sample. Sequenced sample: memory (CD45RA-) CD4+ T cells from blood. The cell subset or site tag for this specimen amounts to: memory T cells sorted ex vivo from peripheral blood. These receptors all stem from a human donor in good health.

Relative to its sample, this clone is large (0.1 to 1%). This chain links TRBV2 with TRBJ1-4; D possibly corresponds to TRBD1 (6 bases). The germline CDR1 and CDR2 sequences are SNHLY and FYNNEI. Trimming took 4 bases from V and 4 from J, leaving 10 bases between them. The CDR3 is 14 residues long. CDR3 amino acids: CASSATGSNEKLFF. Written as DNA, the CDR3 is TGTGCCAGCAGTGCGACAGGCAGTAATGAAAAACTGTTTTTT. The complete variable domain, with remaining parts taken from reference TRBV2 and TRBJ1-4, reads EPEVTQTPSHQVTQMGQEVILRCVPISNHLYFYWYRQILGQKVEFLVSFYNNEISEKSEIFDDQFSVERPDGSNFTLKIRSTKLEDSAMYFCASSATGSNEKLFFGSGTQLSVL.

The genes are TRBV6-1 and TRBJ1-5, with D possibly being TRBD1 (6 bases). Germline assignment: CDR1 MNHNS and CDR2 SASEGT. Trimming removed 6 bases at V and 6 bases at J, with 15 bases between. CDR3 length: 14 residues. The CDR3 DNA reads TGTGCCAGCAGCGCGACAGGTTTGGGTCAGCCCCAGCATTTT. Protein: CASSATGLGQPQHF.

This chain uses TRBV4-2 with TRBJ2-5, with D hard to call. The DNA end favors TRBJ2-7, so the J call may be wrong. The CDR3 sequence is 15 residues long. The germline V gene has CDR1 LGHNA and CDR2 YNFKEQ. The CDR3 nucleotides are TGTGCCAGCAGCCAAGACCAAGGCGAATCCTACGAGCAGTACTTC. This gives the protein CASSQDQGESYEQYF.

The CDR3 region is CASSVGPGDNQPQHF. The DNA of the CDR3 is TGCGCCAGCAGCGTAGGGCCGGGGGACAATCAGCCCCAGCATTTT. The chain combines TRBV5-1 with TRBJ1-5; possible D gene TRBD1, 5 bases. The V and J ends lost 4 bases and 3 bases respectively, with 14 bases between them. CDR1 and CDR2 (germline): SGHRS, YFSETQ. This CDR3 is built from 15 residues.

This clone was seen more than once but under ten times. This chain links TRBV18 with TRBJ2-2, with D possibly matching TRBD1 (5 bases). Germline CDR1 is KGHSH and CDR2 is LQKENI. The CDR3 contains 14 residues. Trimming removed 8 bases at V and 2 bases at J, with 12 bases between. The CDR3 region is CASGSRTNTGELFF. The DNA of the CDR3 is TGTGCCAGCGGATCACGGACAAACACCGGGGAGCTGTTTTTT.

The chain uses TRBV5-6 and TRBJ2-3; 8 bases agree with TRBD2. With V trimmed by 5 bases and J by 7 bases, 9 bases remained unmatched. Germline CDR1 SGHDT, CDR2 YYEEEE. This CDR3 spans 14 amino acids. The CDR3 spells CASRGLVSQNTQYF. CDR3 bases: TGTGCCAGCAGGGGACTAGTTTCGCAGAATACGCAGTATTTT.

V and J are TRBV12-5 and TRBJ2-3; 7 positions agree with TRBD1. This CDR3 region has 14 residues. The V segment lost 7 bases and the J segment 4 bases; nucleotides outside the gene matches: 8. Germline CDR1 is LGHNT and CDR2 is FRNRAP. CDR3 sequence (DNA): TGTGCTAGTGCCGCGACAGGGACCCCAGATACGCAGTATTTT. Translation: CASAATGTPDTQYF.

In its sample, this clone was seen once. J is TRBJ1-2 and V is TRBV7-2; unclear D gene. Germline V gives CDR1 SGHTA, CDR2 FQGNSA. The CDR3 totals 14 residues. Trimming cost V 5 bases and J 4 bases, with 14 bases left between them. CDR3 amino acids: CASSPPKGPYGYTF. The CDR3, as DNA: TGTGCCAGCAGCCCCCCCAAGGGTCCCTATGGCTACACCTTC.